The T cell receptor beta chain described here comes from a study of a mutant IDH1 vaccine in newly diagnosed glioma. Study-level information: Initiation of the vaccine course occurred 4-6 weeks after radiotherapy alone, or alongside temozolomide cycles. Previous treatment comprised radiotherapy, temozolomide, or both, mostly both.

As to time point: week 47, end of study. In every dose of vaccine, 300 ug of mutant IDH1 20-mer peptide was given alongside topical imiquimod. Clones were read by immunoSEQ multiplex PCR, and TCRdb kept only the in-frame ones, dropping some. Here the sample spans around 94,000 clones, roughly 89% being singletons. This clone turned up a few times. Its antigen is still unknown. In germline, CDR1 is MDHEN, CDR2 SYDVKM. Trimming stripped 6 bases from V and 4 bases from J, with 9 bases between. This CDR3 comprises 12 residues. This specimen consisted of PBMCs, obtained from a glioma patient whose treatment included an IDH1 peptide vaccine. The chain joins TRBV28 to TRBJ1-1, with D possibly TRBD1 on 6 matching bases. The sequence was obtained from a woman aged 50 to 60 with glioma. The chain's CDR3 is CASRVQGTEAFF. The CDR3 DNA follows: TGTGCCAGCAGGGTACAGGGCACTGAAGCTTTCTTT.